What follows describes a single T cell receptor (beta chain). The antigen is not known. The data were obtained in a study of T cells in Graves' hyperthyroidism and ophthalmopathy. Background on the study: It was at initial diagnosis, before any treatment, that peripheral blood was collected. Study observations and caveats: A 13 V-J model separated ophthalmopathy from stable hyperthyroidism.

Patients were excluded because of uncontrolled infection, other autoimmune disease, pregnancy or lactation. Diagnosis rested on symptoms, serum thyroxine and TRAb, thyroid ultrasound, and orbital computed tomography. The V and J ends lost 1 base and 16 bases respectively, with 14 bases between them. The CDR3 runs to 12 residues. TCR beta CDR3 regions were amplified from RNA. The HTBI set primed first-round TCR CDR3 RT-PCR. MiXCR was run by TCRdb on the multiplex PCR reads, yielding one entry per CDR3 protein. The sample comprises hundreds of thousands of distinct CDR3 sequences, roughly 15% of which are singletons, and about 4.5% rests with the top ten.

This sequence was found in a woman in her 40s with Graves' ophthalmopathy. The material sequenced was blood. V is TRBV12-3 or TRBV12-4 and J is TRBJ1-5; no clear D. The CDR3 region has the DNA TGTGCCAGCAGTTTAGGAGGGAACCAGCAACATTTT. Protein: CASSLGGNQQHF.